Presented here are 7 T cell receptor beta chains from one specimen sequenced in a study of blood T cell repertoires in COVID-19. Generated by immunoSEQ multiplex PCR, the TCRdb table keeps only in-frame clones and is missing some. The sample includes 68,000 or so clones, about three quarters of them seen just once. The specimen was peripheral blood. The receptors were gathered from a human donor in a cohort sampled during active COVID-19.

The rearrangement uses TRBV6-2 or TRBV6-3 and TRBJ1-5, with D unresolved. Germline V gives CDR1 MNHEY, CDR2 SVGEGT. There are 16 residues in the CDR3. V lost 0 bases and J lost 6, with 15 bases in between. This CDR3 reads CASSYSGGGYGQPQHF. Written as DNA, the CDR3 is TGTGCCAGCAGTTACTCGGGTGGAGGGTATGGTCAGCCCCAGCATTTT.

V gene TRBV7-2 combines with J gene TRBJ2-1, with 10 bases fitting TRBD2. The CDR3 is made up of 16 amino acids. Trimming took 1 base from V and 8 from J; bases not matched to a gene: 8. Germline V gives CDR1 SGHTA, CDR2 FQGNSA. The CDR3 DNA sequence: TGTGCCAGCAGCTTAGGCTCTCCCAGCGGGAGGGATGAGCAGTTCTTC. Translated: CASSLGSPSGRDEQFF.

This chain connects TRBV5-1 to TRBJ2-7, with 8 bases aligning to TRBD1. Germline V CDR1 and CDR2: SGHRS, YFSETQ. This CDR3 comprises 16 residues. V trimming: 3 bases; J trimming: 7 bases; junction bases outside the gene matches: 15. The CDR3 region has the DNA TGCGCCAGCAGCTCCCACCTGGGACAGGCCTTAGGAGAGCAGTACTTC. It yields the protein CASSSHLGQALGEQYF. The full variable domain, in which reference TRBV5-1 and TRBJ2-7 provide the parts outside the CDR3, is KAGVTQTPRYLIKTRGQQVTLSCSPISGHRSVSWYQQTPGQGLQFLFEYFSETQRNKGNFPGRFSGRQFSNSRSEMNVSTLELGDSALYLCASSSHLGQALGEQYFGPGTRLTVT.

In its sample, this clone was seen a few times. The V gene is TRBV7-6, the J gene TRBJ2-7; a possible D gene is TRBD2 (6 bases). The CDR3 length is 15 residues. Trimming took off 1 base at V and 0 bases at J, with 10 bases between the two ends. Germline V gives CDR1 SGHVS, CDR2 FNYEAQ. CDR3 sequence: CASSLGGVASYEQYF. As DNA, the CDR3 is TGTGCCAGCAGCTTAGGGGGGGTAGCCTCCTACGAGCAGTACTTC. Variable domain in full (rest from reference TRBV7-6 and TRBJ2-7): GAGVSQSPRYKVTKRGQDVALRCDPISGHVSLYWYRQALGQGPEFLTYFNYEAQQDKSGLPNDRFSAERPEGSISTLTIQRTEQRDSAMYRCASSLGGVASYEQYFGPGTRLTVT.

For the CDR3, the DNA is TGTGCCAGCGGCCGGGCAGGGATGACAGATACGCAGTATTTT. Translation: CASGRAGMTDTQYF. The V and J genes are TRBV6-5 and TRBJ2-3; maybe TRBD1 (5 bases). Per germline, CDR1 MNHEY and CDR2 SVGAGI. CDR3 length: 14 residues. Trimming stripped 8 bases from V and 3 bases from J, with 15 bases between.

The V gene is TRBV5-1, the J gene TRBJ1-1; D uncertain. Trimming removed 0 bases at V and 1 base at J, with 7 bases between. CDR1 is SGHRS, CDR2 YFSETQ, per germline. The CDR3 consists of 14 residues. The CDR3 DNA reads TGCGCCAGCAGCTTGGACGGTTCGAACACTGAAGCTTTCTTT. This codes for CASSLDGSNTEAFF. Complete variable domain (other parts from reference TRBV5-1 and TRBJ1-1): KAGVTQTPRYLIKTRGQQVTLSCSPISGHRSVSWYQQTPGQGLQFLFEYFSETQRNKGNFPGRFSGRQFSNSRSEMNVSTLELGDSALYLCASSLDGSNTEAFFGQGTRLTVV.

The chain is built from TRBV4-1 and TRBJ2-3, with 10 positions matching TRBD2. Germline trimming cut 4 bases from V and 0 bases from J; bases unmatched to any gene: 4. The CDR3 extends over 16 amino acids. CDR1 is MGHRA and CDR2 is YSYEKL in the germline V gene. Written as DNA, the CDR3 is TGCGCCAGCAGCCCGTGGACTAGCGGAAGCACAGATACGCAGTATTTT. It codes for CASSPWTSGSTDTQYF.